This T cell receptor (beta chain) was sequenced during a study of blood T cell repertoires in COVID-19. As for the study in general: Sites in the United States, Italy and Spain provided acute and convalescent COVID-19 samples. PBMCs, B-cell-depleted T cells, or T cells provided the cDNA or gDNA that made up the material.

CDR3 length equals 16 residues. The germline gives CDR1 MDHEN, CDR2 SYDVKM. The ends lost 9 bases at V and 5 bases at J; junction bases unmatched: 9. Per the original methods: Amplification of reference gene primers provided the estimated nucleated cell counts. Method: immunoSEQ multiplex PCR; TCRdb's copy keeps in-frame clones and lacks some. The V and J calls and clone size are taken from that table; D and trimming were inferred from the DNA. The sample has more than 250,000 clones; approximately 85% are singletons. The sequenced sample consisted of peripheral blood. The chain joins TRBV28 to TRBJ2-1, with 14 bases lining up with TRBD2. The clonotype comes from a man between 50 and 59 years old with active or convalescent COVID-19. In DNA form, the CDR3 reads TGTGCCAGTGGAGGACTAGCGGGAGGAGGAAACAATGAGCAGTTCTTC. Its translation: CASGGLAGGGNNEQFF.